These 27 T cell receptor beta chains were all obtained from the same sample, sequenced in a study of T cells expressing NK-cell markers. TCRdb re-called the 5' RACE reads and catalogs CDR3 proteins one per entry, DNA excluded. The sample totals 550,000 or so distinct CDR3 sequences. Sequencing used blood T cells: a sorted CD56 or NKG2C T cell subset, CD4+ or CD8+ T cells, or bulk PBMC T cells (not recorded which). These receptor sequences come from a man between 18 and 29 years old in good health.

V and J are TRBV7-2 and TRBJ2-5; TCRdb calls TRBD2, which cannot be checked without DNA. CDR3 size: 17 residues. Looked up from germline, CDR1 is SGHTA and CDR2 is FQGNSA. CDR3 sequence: CASSLGWDFHAQETQYF.

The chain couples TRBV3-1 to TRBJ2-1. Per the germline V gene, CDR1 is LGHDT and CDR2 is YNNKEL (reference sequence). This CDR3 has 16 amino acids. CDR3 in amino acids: CASSQNSGDSYNEQFF.

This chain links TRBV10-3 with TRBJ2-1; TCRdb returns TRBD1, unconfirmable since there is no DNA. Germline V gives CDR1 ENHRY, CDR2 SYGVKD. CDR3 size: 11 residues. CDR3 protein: CAISAGDEQFF.

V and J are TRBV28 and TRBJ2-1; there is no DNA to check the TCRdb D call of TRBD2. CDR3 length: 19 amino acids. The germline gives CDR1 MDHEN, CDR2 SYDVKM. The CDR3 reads CASSVTSGRLPTPHNEQFF.

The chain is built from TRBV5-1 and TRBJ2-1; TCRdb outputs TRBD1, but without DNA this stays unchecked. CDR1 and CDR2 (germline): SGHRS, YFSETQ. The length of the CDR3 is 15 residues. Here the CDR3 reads CASSLFGAGGDEQFF.

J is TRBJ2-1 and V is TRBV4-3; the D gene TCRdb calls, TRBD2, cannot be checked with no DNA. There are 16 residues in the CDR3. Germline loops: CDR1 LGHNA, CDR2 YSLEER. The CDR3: CASSQGLLAGADEQFF.

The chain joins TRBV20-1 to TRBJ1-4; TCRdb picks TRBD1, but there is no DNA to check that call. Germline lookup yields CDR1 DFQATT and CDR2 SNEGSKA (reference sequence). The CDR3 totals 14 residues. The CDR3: CSARPGTGSEKLFF.

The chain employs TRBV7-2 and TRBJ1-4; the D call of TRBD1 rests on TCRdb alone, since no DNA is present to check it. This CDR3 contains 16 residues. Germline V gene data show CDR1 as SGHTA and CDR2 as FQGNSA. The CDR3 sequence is CASSQTVWGVGEKLFF.

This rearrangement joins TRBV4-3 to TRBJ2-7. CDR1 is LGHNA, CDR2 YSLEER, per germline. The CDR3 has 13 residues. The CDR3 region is CASSQGIRDEQYF.

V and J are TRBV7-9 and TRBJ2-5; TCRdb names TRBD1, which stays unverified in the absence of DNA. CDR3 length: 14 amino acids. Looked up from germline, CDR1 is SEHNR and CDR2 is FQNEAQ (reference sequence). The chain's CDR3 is CASVQSQGEETQYF.

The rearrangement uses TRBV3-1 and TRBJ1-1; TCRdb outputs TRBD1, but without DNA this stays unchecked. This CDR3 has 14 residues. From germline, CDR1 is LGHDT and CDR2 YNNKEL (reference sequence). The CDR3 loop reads CASSLTTGGTEAFF.

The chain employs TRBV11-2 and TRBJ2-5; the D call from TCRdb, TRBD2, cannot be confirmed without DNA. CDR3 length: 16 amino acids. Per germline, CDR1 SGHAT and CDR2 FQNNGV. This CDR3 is CASSATSGRAEETQYF.

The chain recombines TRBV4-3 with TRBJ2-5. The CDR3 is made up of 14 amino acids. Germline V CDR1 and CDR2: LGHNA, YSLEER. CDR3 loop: CASSQDNIGETQYF.

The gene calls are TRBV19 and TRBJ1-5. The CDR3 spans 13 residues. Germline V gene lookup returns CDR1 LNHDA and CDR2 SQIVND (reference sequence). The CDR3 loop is CASNAMSNQPQHF. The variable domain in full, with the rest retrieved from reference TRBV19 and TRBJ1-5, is DGGITQSPKYLFRKEGQNVTLSCEQNLNHDAMYWYRQDPGQGLRLIYYSQIVNDFQKGDIAEGYSVSREKKESFPLTVTSAQKNPTAFYLCASNAMSNQPQHFGDGTRLSIL.

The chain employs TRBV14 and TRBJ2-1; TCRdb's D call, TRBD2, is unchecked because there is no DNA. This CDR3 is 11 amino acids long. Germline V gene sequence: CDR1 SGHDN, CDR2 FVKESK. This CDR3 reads CASSTEGSQFF.

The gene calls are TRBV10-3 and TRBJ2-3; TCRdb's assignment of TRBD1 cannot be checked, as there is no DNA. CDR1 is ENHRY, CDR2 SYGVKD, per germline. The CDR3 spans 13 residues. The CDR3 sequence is CAINHRATDTQYF.

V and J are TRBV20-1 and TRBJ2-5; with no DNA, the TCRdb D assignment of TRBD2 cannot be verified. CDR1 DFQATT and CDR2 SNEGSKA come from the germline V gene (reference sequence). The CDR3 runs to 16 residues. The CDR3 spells CSARDREREFKETQYF.

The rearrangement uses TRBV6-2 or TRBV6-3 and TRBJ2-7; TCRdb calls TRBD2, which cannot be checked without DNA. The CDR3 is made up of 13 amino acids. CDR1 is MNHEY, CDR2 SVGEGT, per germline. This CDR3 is CASTSAGLYEQYF.

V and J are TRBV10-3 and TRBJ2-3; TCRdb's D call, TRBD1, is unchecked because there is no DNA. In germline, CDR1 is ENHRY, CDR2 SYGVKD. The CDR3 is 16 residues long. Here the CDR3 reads CAISESLTGATDTQYF.

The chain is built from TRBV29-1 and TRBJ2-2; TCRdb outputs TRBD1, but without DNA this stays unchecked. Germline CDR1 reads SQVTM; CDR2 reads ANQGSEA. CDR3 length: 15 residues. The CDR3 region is CSASDRRVNTGELFF.

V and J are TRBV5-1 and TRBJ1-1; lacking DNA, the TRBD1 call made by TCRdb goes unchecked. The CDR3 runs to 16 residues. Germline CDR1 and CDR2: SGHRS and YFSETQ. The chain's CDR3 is CASSIEAGTANTEAFF.

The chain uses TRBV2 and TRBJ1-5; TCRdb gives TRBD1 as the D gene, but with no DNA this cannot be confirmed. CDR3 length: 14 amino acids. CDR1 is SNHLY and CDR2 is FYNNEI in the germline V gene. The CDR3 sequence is CASSEWDSDQPQHF.

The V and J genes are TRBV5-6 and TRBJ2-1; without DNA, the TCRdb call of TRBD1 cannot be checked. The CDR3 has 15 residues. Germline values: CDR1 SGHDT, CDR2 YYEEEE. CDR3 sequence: CASSPGGGASSEQFF.

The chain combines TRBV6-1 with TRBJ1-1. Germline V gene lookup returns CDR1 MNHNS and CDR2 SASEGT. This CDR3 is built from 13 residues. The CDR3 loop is CATTVGRNTEAFF.

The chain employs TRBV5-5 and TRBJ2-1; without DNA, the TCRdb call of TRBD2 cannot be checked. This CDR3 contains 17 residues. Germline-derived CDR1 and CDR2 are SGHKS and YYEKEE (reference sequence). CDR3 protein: CASSLAVRLVTYNEQFF.

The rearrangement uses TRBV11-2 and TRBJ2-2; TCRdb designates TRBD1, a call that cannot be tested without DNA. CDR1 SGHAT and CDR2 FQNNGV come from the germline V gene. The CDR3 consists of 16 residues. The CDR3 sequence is CASSLAGTVNTGELFF.

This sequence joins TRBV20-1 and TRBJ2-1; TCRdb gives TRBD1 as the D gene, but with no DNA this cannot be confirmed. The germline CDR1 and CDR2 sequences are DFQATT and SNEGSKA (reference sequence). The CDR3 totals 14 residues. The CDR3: CSATPNGATNEQFF.